Included here is one T cell receptor (beta chain) sequence, with context. The antigen is unknown. The data derive from a study of shared clonotypes between healthy human individuals. Study-wide context: Each donor's CD4 naive and CD4 memory cells filled three plates apiece, CD8 naive two, and CD8 memory one. General study points: It was observed that 5% to 6.5% of naive CD4 clonotypes were shared across a few donors. Estimated clonotype richness was generally higher in naive than memory subsets.

V gave up 1 base and J gave up 3 bases, with 12 bases separating them. CDR3 length: 15 amino acids. Germline V lookup: CDR1 LGHNA, CDR2 YSLEER. Using approximately 190 ng DNA, about 29,000 T cell genomes, the sorted-subset replicate PCRs were run. The repertoire was sequenced with immunoSEQ multiplex PCR; TCRdb's copy has only in-frame clones and lacks some. The sample contains around 2,000,000 clones, 90% to 95% of which appear only once. Terminally differentiated effector memory CD45RA+ cells were excluded by CCR7 positive selection of CD45RO-negative cells. The chain employs TRBV4-3 and TRBJ1-2; D is unclear. The sequencing sample was made of naive CD8+ T cells from PBMCs. This TCR came from a man aged 18 to 30 in good health. Some clones in this sample may be carry-over from other donors' samples. This CDR3 reads CASSQVLGSDYGYTF. The CDR3 DNA is TGCGCCAGCAGCCAAGTTCTGGGTTCGGACTATGGCTACACCTTC.